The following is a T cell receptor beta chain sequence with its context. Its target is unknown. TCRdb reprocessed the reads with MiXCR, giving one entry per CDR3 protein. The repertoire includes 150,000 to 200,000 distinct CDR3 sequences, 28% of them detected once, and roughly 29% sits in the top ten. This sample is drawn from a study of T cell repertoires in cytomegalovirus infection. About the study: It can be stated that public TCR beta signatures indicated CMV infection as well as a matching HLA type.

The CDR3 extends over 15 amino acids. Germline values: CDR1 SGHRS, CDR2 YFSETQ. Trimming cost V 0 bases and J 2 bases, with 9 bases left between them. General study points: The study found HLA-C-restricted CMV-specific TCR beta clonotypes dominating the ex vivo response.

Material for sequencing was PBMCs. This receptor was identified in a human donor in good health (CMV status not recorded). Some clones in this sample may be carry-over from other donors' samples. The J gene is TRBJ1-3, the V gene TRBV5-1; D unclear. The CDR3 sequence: CASSLEGIPGNTIYF. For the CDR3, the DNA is TGCGCCAGCAGCTTGGAGGGCATTCCTGGAAACACCATATATTTT.